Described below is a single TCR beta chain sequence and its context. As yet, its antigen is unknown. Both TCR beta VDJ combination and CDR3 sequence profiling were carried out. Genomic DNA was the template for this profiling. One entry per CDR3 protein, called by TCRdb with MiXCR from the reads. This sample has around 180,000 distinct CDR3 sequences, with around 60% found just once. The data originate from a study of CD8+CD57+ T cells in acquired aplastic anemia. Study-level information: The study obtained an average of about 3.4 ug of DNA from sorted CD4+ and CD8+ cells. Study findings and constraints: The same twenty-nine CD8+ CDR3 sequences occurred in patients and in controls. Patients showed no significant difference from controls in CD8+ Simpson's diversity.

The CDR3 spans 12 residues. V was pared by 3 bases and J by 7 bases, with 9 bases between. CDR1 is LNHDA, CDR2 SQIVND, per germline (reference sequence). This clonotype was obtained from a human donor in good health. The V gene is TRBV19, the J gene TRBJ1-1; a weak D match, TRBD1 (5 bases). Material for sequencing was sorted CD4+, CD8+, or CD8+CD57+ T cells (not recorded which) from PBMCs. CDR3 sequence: CASSMRRGEAFF. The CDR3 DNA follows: TGTGCCAGTAGTATGCGAAGGGGTGAAGCTTTCTTT.